This T cell receptor (beta chain) derives from a study of OX40 agonist ivuxolimab in advanced cancers. This clone was observed a few times. The germline gives CDR1 SGHRS, CDR2 YFSETQ. The ends lost 4 bases at V and 3 bases at J; junction bases unmatched: 10. CDR3 length: 17 amino acids. Here immunoSEQ multiplex PCR was the method, and the copy in TCRdb shows in-frame clones only, minus some. The table shows around 38,000 clones, with 82% occurring only once. The receptor was derived from an adult with an advanced solid tumor such as melanoma, head and neck, liver or kidney cancer. The chain recombines TRBV5-1 with TRBJ2-3, with 11 bases that match TRBD1. Sequencing used CD4+ or CD8+ T cells sorted from blood, obtained in a trial of the OX40 agonist ivuxolimab. Here the CDR3 reads CASSPIPGQGDTDTQYF. CDR3 DNA: TGCGCCAGCAGCCCAATCCCGGGACAGGGGGATACAGATACGCAGTATTTT.